This TCR beta chain stems from a study of blood T cell repertoires in COVID-19. Looking at the study overall: Italy, Spain and the United States were the sources of the convalescent and acute COVID-19 samples.

Sequencing was performed with immunoSEQ multiplex PCR; in TCRdb, only in-frame clones are kept and a portion is missing. The sample shows 150,000 to 200,000 clones, around nine tenths of them seen only once. The ends were cut back, 2 bases at V and 4 bases at J, with 11 bases in the middle. Germline V gene lookup returns CDR1 ENHRY and CDR2 SYGVKD. The CDR3 loop spans 14 amino acids. This TCR was recovered from a human donor in a cohort sampled during active COVID-19. The V and J genes are TRBV10-3 and TRBJ1-2, with D unresolved. The sample was peripheral blood. This CDR3 reads CAISERETSYGYTF. The CDR3 DNA reads as TGTGCCATCAGTGAGCGGGAGACCTCCTATGGCTACACCTTC.